This T cell receptor (beta chain) is drawn from a study of a mutant IDH1 vaccine in newly diagnosed glioma. For the study at large: Those enrolled had earlier been treated with radiotherapy, temozolomide, or both, mostly both.

Sequenced by immunoSEQ multiplex PCR; TCRdb stores in-frame clones only, minus some. Here the sample spans some 130,000 clones, around 77% being singletons. This clone was counted only a few times. Its antigen remains unidentified. Time point defined: week 11, during vaccination. Alongside topical imiquimod, each dose of vaccine comprised 300 ug of mutant IDH1 20-mer peptide. This sequence was found in a man aged 35 to 55 with glioma. The starting material was PBMCs, obtained from a glioma patient whose treatment included an IDH1 peptide vaccine.

CDR3 amino acids: CASSFLLTGQGSYEQYF. The CDR3 nucleotides read TGCGCCAGCAGCTTCCTACTTACAGGGCAGGGCTCCTACGAGCAGTACTTC. This chain links TRBV5-1 with TRBJ2-7, with D possibly TRBD1 on 6 matching bases. Germline values: CDR1 SGHRS, CDR2 YFSETQ. The V end lost 2 bases, the J end lost 0 bases, and 18 bases lay between the germline ends. The CDR3 runs to 17 residues.